The 6 T cell receptor beta chains listed next were all sequenced from one sample in a study of blood T cells in healthy people across ages. The second PCR ran roughly 7 to 12 cycles with a sample-barcoded 5' primer and J-beta primers. TCRdb called the 5' RACE reads again in MiXCR, with one record for every CDR3 protein. The sample carries 800,000 to 950,000 distinct CDR3 sequences, almost 30% recorded once. Separately, the same data were catalogued under a study of T cells of mothers and their children.

Material for sequencing was blood. The source is a woman in her forties in good health.

The chain combines TRBV7-2 with TRBJ2-4, with D possibly being TRBD1 or TRBD2 (6 bases each). This CDR3 region has 14 residues. Germline V lookup: CDR1 SGHTA, CDR2 FQGNSA. Between the trimmed V and J ends, which lost 3 bases and 3 bases, there was a span of 9 bases. The CDR3 DNA reads as TGTGCCAGCAGCTTGAAGGGGGGCAAAAACATTCAGTACTTC. Amino acid sequence: CASSLKGGKNIQYF.

The J gene is TRBJ1-1, the V gene TRBV12-3 or TRBV12-4; no reliable D call. The CDR3 is 14 residues long. The V end lost 3 bases, the J end lost 0 bases, and 8 bases lay between the germline ends. CDR3 sequence reads: CASSFPPLNTEAFF. The CDR3 DNA reads TGTGCCAGCAGTTTCCCACCGCTGAACACTGAAGCTTTCTTT.

This chain connects TRBV7-9 to TRBJ1-1; no firm D call. The V gene lost 7 bases and the J gene lost 3 bases, with 12 bases spanning the gap. The CDR3 contains 13 residues. Germline V lookup: CDR1 SEHNR, CDR2 FQNEAQ (reference sequence). In DNA, the CDR3 is TGTGCCAGCACCGGGAGGGAGGACACTGAAGCTTTCTTT. Translation: CASTGREDTEAFF.

A word on this clonotype: This may be a read error, as it is one base from a much larger clone. This sequence joins TRBV6-2 or TRBV6-3 and TRBJ2-7; 8 bases fit TRBD1. Germline V gene lookup returns CDR1 MNHEY and CDR2 SVGEGT. This CDR3 contains 15 residues. In DNA form, the CDR3 reads TGTGTCAGCAGTTTCGGGGACAGGAGTCAATACGAGCAGTACTTC. Protein product: CVSSFGDRSQYEQYF.

The V call is TRBV3-1, the J call TRBJ2-3; the D gene is possibly TRBD1 (6 bases). V was cut by 5 bases and J by 2 bases, with 14 bases left in between. Germline V gene lookup returns CDR1 LGHDT and CDR2 YNNKEL (reference sequence). The CDR3 totals 15 residues. CDR3 sequence (DNA): TGTGCCAGCAGCGGGGAAAAGGGGGACACAGATACGCAGTATTTT. It codes for CASSGEKGDTDTQYF.

The chain employs TRBV4-1 and TRBJ2-7; TRBD1 is a possible D gene (6 bases). The V end lost 0 bases, the J end lost 2 bases, and 14 bases lay between the germline ends. The germline gives CDR1 MGHRA, CDR2 YSYEKL. The length of the CDR3 is 16 residues. The CDR3, as DNA: TGCGCCAGCAGCCAAGATAGGACAGATGGCCCCTACGAGCAGTACTTC. Its translation is CASSQDRTDGPYEQYF.